The 15 T cell receptor beta chains presented below share a single source sample, sequenced in a study of blood T cell repertoires in COVID-19. The protocol was immunoSEQ multiplex PCR, while the TCRdb copy is restricted to in-frame clones and leaves out a portion. Of 180,000 or so clones in the sample, 84% were seen once. Sequences were obtained from PBMCs or T cells enriched from blood (not recorded which). Receptors originate from a man aged 50 to 60 who had recovered from COVID-19.

The chain combines TRBV10-3 with TRBJ1-6; 9 bases line up with TRBD1. Germline V CDR1 and CDR2: ENHRY, SYGVKD. The CDR3 covers 13 residues. After removal of 7 bases from V and 8 bases from J, the junction contained 3 bases not matched to a gene. CDR3: CAITRDRDSPLHF. The CDR3 bases are TGTGCCATCACTCGGGACAGGGATTCACCCCTCCACTTT.

V is TRBV15 and J is TRBJ1-5; D gene ambiguous. The CDR3 has 15 residues. Germline assignment: CDR1 LNHNV and CDR2 YYDKDF (reference sequence). The V and J ends lost 5 bases and 0 bases respectively, with 11 bases between them. CDR3 loop: CATSRELYSNQPQHF. The DNA for the CDR3 is TGTGCCACCAGCCGGGAACTATATAGCAATCAGCCCCAGCATTTT.

The V and J genes are TRBV6-5 and TRBJ2-6; D not resolved. Germline V lookup: CDR1 MNHEY, CDR2 SVGAGI. The V end was cut by 8 bases, the J end by 4 bases, with 9 bases between. The CDR3 covers 13 residues. CDR3 coding DNA: TGTGCCAGCCTAATATTCGGGGCCAACGTCCTGACTTTC. Amino acids: CASLIFGANVLTF.

This chain connects TRBV7-2 to TRBJ1-5; no clear D gene. The V gene's germline CDR1 is SGHTA and CDR2 FQGNSA. Trimming pared 1 base from V and 2 bases from J, leaving 12 bases between. The CDR3 is 16 residues long. CDR3 loop: CASSLVASGGNQPQHF. CDR3 nucleotides: TGTGCCAGCAGCTTAGTTGCGTCCGGGGGCAATCAGCCCCAGCATTTT.

The gene calls are TRBV4-2 and TRBJ2-7; 7 nucleotides match TRBD1. CDR1 is LGHNA, CDR2 YNFKEQ, per germline. Germline trimming cut 0 bases from V and 4 bases from J; bases unmatched to any gene: 9. This CDR3 has 16 amino acids. As DNA, the CDR3 is TGTGCCAGCAGCCAAGATCGGACAGGCGCAAGGTACGAGCAGTACTTC. Amino acids: CASSQDRTGARYEQYF.

The chain employs TRBV10-2 and TRBJ2-1; 7 bases are shared with TRBD2. Germline CDR1 reads WSHSY; CDR2 reads SAAADI. The CDR3 has 12 residues. V shed 4 bases and J 7 bases; nucleotides not matched to a gene: 1. The CDR3 region is CASSGGGNEQFF. DNA for the CDR3: TGCGCCAGCAGTGGGGGGGGGAATGAGCAGTTCTTC.

The chain joins TRBV18 to TRBJ2-2; TRBD1 aligns across 9 bases. Germline CDR1 reads KGHSH; CDR2 reads LQKENI. V was pared by 4 bases and J by 7 bases, with 4 bases of the junction left unmatched. The CDR3 sequence is 14 residues long. The CDR3 DNA is TGTGCCAGCTCACGGGGACAGGGTTTCGGGGAGCTGTTTTTT. Protein: CASSRGQGFGELFF.

The CDR3: CASTLVTGNTEAFF. Here the CDR3 DNA reads TGTGCCAGCACCCTAGTCACAGGCAACACTGAAGCTTTCTTT. J is TRBJ1-1 and V is TRBV5-5, with a possible D match to TRBD1 (5 bases). CDR1 SGHKS and CDR2 YYEKEE come from the germline V gene (reference sequence). CDR3 length equals 14 residues. Deletions cut 6 bases from V and 2 bases from J, with 14 bases between.

The V call is TRBV27, the J call TRBJ2-2; D uncertain. V was cut by 5 bases and J by 2 bases, with 9 bases left in between. The germline V gene encodes CDR1 MNHEY and CDR2 SMNVEV (reference sequence). This CDR3 is built from 14 residues. CDR3 sequence reads: CASSPTRNTGELFF. DNA for the CDR3: TGTGCCAGCAGTCCTACCCGAAACACCGGGGAGCTGTTTTTT.

The chain joins TRBV24-1 to TRBJ2-7; a possible D gene is TRBD2 (7 bases). Germline CDR1 and CDR2: KGHDR and SFDVKD. The CDR3 totals 15 residues. V lost 2 bases, J lost 7 bases, and 17 bases lay in between. The CDR3 DNA is TGTGCCACCAGTGATTCGAGGGGGGGCAACGGGGAGCAGTACTTC. It codes for CATSDSRGGNGEQYF.

Comments on this clone: This sample also contains other DNA sequences that code for the same CDR3. CDR3 amino acids: CASSQVRGQPQHF. The DNA of the CDR3 is TGTGCCAGCAGCCAAGTTAGGGGGCAGCCCCAGCATTTT. The chain employs TRBV3-1 (or the pseudogene TRBV3-2) and TRBJ1-5, with D tentatively TRBD1 (6 bases). Trimming removed 1 base at V and 7 bases at J, with 8 bases between. The germline CDR1 and CDR2 sequences are LGHDT and YNNKEL (reference sequence). This CDR3 is built from 13 residues.

The chain links TRBV9 to TRBJ2-3, with 8 bases matching TRBD2. The CDR3 covers 16 residues. The V gene end was trimmed by 3 bases and the J gene end by 5 bases; junction bases not matched to a gene: 11. The germline V gene encodes CDR1 SGDLS and CDR2 YYNGEE. CDR3 in amino acids: CASSAAGRGAKDTQYF. CDR3 sequence (DNA): TGTGCCAGCAGCGCAGCGGGGCGGGGGGCGAAAGATACGCAGTATTTT.

The chain links TRBV5-1 to TRBJ1-4; D is uncertain. Trimming removed 4 bases at V and 0 bases at J, with 7 bases between. Germline V CDR1 and CDR2: SGHRS, YFSETQ. The CDR3 has 14 residues. CDR3 loop: CASSEAATNEKLFF. CDR3 coding DNA: TGCGCCAGCAGCGAGGCCGCAACTAATGAAAAACTGTTTTTT. Together with reference TRBV5-1 and TRBJ1-4, the CDR3 gives the full variable domain: KAGVTQTPRYLIKTRGQQVTLSCSPISGHRSVSWYQQTPGQGLQFLFEYFSETQRNKGNFPGRFSGRQFSNSRSEMNVSTLELGDSALYLCASSEAATNEKLFFGSGTQLSVL.

This chain uses TRBV18 with TRBJ1-3; 7 bases map to TRBD1. Germline V CDR1 and CDR2: KGHSH, LQKENI. The CDR3 covers 15 residues. The V and J ends lost 9 bases and 2 bases, in that order; junction bases with no gene match: 10. The CDR3, as DNA: TGTGCCAGGCCAAAACTGACAGGGCCTGGAAACACCATATATTTT. Its translation: CARPKLTGPGNTIYF.

This clone was seen more than once but under ten times. Other DNA sequences in this sample translate to the same CDR3. The chain employs TRBV5-1 and TRBJ1-1; D not certain. This CDR3 comprises 13 residues. CDR1 and CDR2 from the germline V gene are SGHRS and YFSETQ. V lost 1 base, J lost 1 base, and 5 bases lay in between. DNA of the CDR3: TGCGCCAGCAGCTTGCAGGAGAACACTGAAGCTTTCTTT. Translated: CASSLQENTEAFF.